One T cell receptor (beta chain) is described in this entry. The specificity of this receptor is unknown. There are no base qualities to consult, and no much larger clone falls within one base. The collaborating institutions used their own protocols to collect whole blood in K2EDTA tubes. Collaborator samples were shipped for TCRbeta analysis as frozen whole blood, isolated PBMCs, or DNA extracted from either sample type. Clipping removes 5 bases from V and 4 bases from J, with 6 as the unmatched junction base count. Reading from cysteine to phenylalanine, the CDR3 counts 15 amino acids. Only the CDR3 portion is preserved as DNA: 45 bases, with reading frame beginning at the first base. Sequences MDHEN (CDR1) and SYDVKM (CDR2) are obtained from the germline V gene. This specimen belongs to a study of blood T cell repertoires in COVID-19 (dated by TCRdb to about 2020). With regard to the full study: Samples covering the acute and convalescent phases of COVID-19 were provided by collaborators in the United States, Italy and Spain. The prospective study material was composed of cDNA or gDNA derived from T cells, B-cell-depleted T cells, or PBMCs. The dataset comprised deeply sampled blood TCRbeta repertoires from subjects exposed to, actively infected with, or recovered from COVID-19. The repertoires were made available in a free public database intended to serve as a resource for research on the immune response to SARS-CoV-2. The samples were drawn from two sources: the first 160 participants of the ongoing ImmuneRACE study, and over 1,000 subjects contributed by 6 global collaborators. The sample metadata nearly always contained a de-identified subject ID, COVID-19 status, age in years and sex. Where available, HLA class I and class II types were taken from metadata supplied by the sample provider and were not determined by assay-based typing.

TCRbeta CDR3 regions were amplified from genomic DNA by means of the immunoSEQ Assay, a bias-controlled multiplex PCR. Processing in the source paper ran as follows. The number of nucleated cells in each sample was estimated by amplification of reference gene primers within the assay. Sequence reads were collapsed and filtered to measure the absolute abundance of every unique TCRbeta CDR3 rearrangement. For each sample, productive Simpson clonality was calculated as the square root of Simpson's diversity index over productive rearrangements. The immuneACCESS repertoire file appears here via TCRdb, limited to in-frame rearrangements. These files lack a portion of the clones; in checked studies, under half of the deficit traces to unresolved V genes, and the cause of the others is not known. V and J calls and clone size are those listed in that table; D and trimming were worked out from the DNA. The sample profile shows around 76,000 clones; approximately 77% of them were found once. Clones ranked in the top ten supply 0.65% to 0.9% of the sample.

The research as a whole found: The amount of clinical and demographic metadata varied by source and participant and was provided uncurated.

This receptor was obtained from a woman in her 70s with acute or convalescent COVID-19. Sequenced material: peripheral blood. The V and J genes are TRBV28 and TRBJ1-5, with 9 bases in between that match TRBD1. This receptor carries the CDR3 CASSRSGQGNQPQHF. The sequenced DNA is TGTGCCAGCAGTCGGTCCGGACAGGGGAATCAGCCCCAGCATTTT.